This TCR beta chain is drawn from a study of T cell repertoires in cytomegalovirus infection. On the study more broadly: CMV infection plus the matching HLA type was flagged by public TCR beta signatures. The study's findings and limits: There were carriers of CMV plus the relevant HLA, and cumulative public TCR beta family frequency identified them. Dominant in the ex vivo response were TCR beta clonotypes restricted by HLA-C and specific for CMV.

TCRdb re-derived calls from the reads in MiXCR, one entry per CDR3 protein. The sample has about 130,000 distinct CDR3 sequences; around 25% are singletons. Comments on this clonotype: Antigen specificity is unknown.

V was shortened by 4 bases and J by 4 bases, with 13 bases between the two germline ends. Germline V gives CDR1 MNHEY, CDR2 SMNVEV (reference sequence). The CDR3 covers 14 residues. V usage is TRBV27 and J usage is TRBJ1-2; D remains unclear. The TCR was taken from a human donor in good health (CMV status not recorded). Some clones in this sample may be carry-over from other donors' samples. The specimen sequenced was PBMCs, sequenced either directly or after in vitro stimulation (not recorded which). The chain's CDR3 is CASSSGRVGYGYTF. The CDR3 DNA reads as TGTGCCAGCAGTTCCGGCCGGGTTGGCTATGGCTACACCTTC.